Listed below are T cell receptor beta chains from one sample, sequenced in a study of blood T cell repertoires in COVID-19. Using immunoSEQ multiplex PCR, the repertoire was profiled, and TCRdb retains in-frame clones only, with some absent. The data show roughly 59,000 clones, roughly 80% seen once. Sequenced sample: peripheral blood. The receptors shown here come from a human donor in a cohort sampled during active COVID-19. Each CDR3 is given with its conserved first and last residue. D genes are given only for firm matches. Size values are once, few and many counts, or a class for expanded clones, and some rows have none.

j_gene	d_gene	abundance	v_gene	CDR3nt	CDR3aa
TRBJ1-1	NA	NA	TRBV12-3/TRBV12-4	TGTGCCAGCAGTTTAGACGGTTATGAAGCTTTCTTT	CASSLDGYEAFF
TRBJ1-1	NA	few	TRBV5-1	TGCGCCAGCAGCTTGGACAGGGCGGGGGACACTGAAGCTTTCTTT	CASSLDRAGDTEAFF
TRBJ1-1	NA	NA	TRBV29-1	TGCAGCGTACTCAAAATCCAGGGCGCTGAGGCTTTCTTT	CSVLKIQGAEAFF
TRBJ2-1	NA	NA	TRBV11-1	TGTGCCAGCAGCCCCGGACTCGACAATGAGCAGTTCTTC	CASSPGLDNEQFF
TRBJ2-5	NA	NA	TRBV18	TGTGCCAGCTCATCAGTCTCAGGGGAAGAGACCCAGTACTTC	CASSSVSGEETQYF
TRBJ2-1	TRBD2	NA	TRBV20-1	TGCAGTGCTAGTCCTAGCGGGAGCTCCTACAATGAGCAGTTCTTC	CSASPSGSSYNEQFF
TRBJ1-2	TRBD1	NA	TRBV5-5	TGTGCCAGCAGCTTTAAGGGGACAGGGCTTGGCTACACCTTC	CASSFKGTGLGYTF
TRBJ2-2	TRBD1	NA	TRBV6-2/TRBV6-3	TGTGCCAGCAGTTCCGGGACAGGGGCCGGGGAGCTGTTTTTT	CASSSGTGAGELFF
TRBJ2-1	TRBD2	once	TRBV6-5	TGTGCCAGCACCCTAGCGGGAGTCGATGAGCAGTTCTTC	CASTLAGVDEQFF
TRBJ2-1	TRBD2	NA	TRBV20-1	TGCAGTGCTAGTGGACTAGCGGTCTACAATGAGCAGTTCTTC	CSASGLAVYNEQFF
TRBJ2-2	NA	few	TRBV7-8	TGTGCCAGCAGCGCGAACGACTTAAACACCGGGGAGCTGTTTTTT	CASSANDLNTGELFF
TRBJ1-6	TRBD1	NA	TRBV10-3	TGTGCCATCAGTGAAACAGGGGTAGGTTCACCCCTCCACTTT	CAISETGVGSPLHF
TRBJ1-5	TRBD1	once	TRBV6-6	TGTGCCAGCAGACCTAACAGGGGACTCGATCAGCCCCAGCATTTT	CASRPNRGLDQPQHF
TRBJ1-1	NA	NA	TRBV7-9	TGTGCCAGCAGTCTTCACAGGGAGAACACTGAAGCTTTCTTT	CASSLHRENTEAFF